This T cell receptor (beta chain) is drawn from a study of technical replicates of blood from a few donors. Repertoires were generated with immunoSEQ multiplex PCR, while TCRdb's copy carries only in-frame clones and drops some. The data hold approximately 79,000 clones, with just under 95% observed a single time. The TCR comes from a human donor in good health. Material for sequencing was T cells isolated from PBMCs.

CDR3 in DNA: TGTGCCAGCAGCTCACAGGGGAATGAAGCTTTCTTT. Translating it yields CASSSQGNEAFF. The rearrangement links TRBV7-9 to TRBJ1-1, with 7 bases identical to TRBD1. CDR3 length equals 12 residues. CDR1 and CDR2 from the germline V gene are SEHNR and FQNEAQ (reference sequence). Trimming took 4 bases from V and 7 from J; bases not matched to a gene: 3.